These 16 T cell receptor beta chains were sequenced from one sample in a study of T cell therapy after organ transplantation. Time point: 20-29 weeks after completion of therapy. Their antigens remain unidentified. Assay: immunoSEQ multiplex PCR; the TCRdb copy retains only in-frame clones and omits some. Of around 19,000 clones listed, roughly 84% are singletons. Sequenced material: CD8+ T cells from blood, taken after autologous CMV-specific T cell therapy. The source of these receptors is a human patient who had received a solid organ transplant and had CMV disease. Certain T cells may be donor cells from the graft.

This sequence joins TRBV5-6 and TRBJ1-2; perhaps TRBD1 as D (6 bases). Germline loops: CDR1 SGHDT, CDR2 YYEEEE. Trimming took off 4 bases at V and 4 bases at J, with 20 bases between the two ends. The CDR3 spans 16 residues. The CDR3 region is CASSLFYGQIFYGYTF. CDR3 nucleotide sequence: TGTGCCAGCAGCCTCTTTTACGGACAGATTTTCTATGGCTACACCTTC.

The chain recombines TRBV7-2 with TRBJ2-7; 10 bases align to TRBD1. Germline V gene lookup returns CDR1 SGHTA and CDR2 FQGNSA. CDR3 length: 16 residues. V dropped 0 bases and J dropped 2; count of bases not matched to a gene: 4. CDR3 nucleotides: TGTGCCAGCAGCTTAGCGGGACAGGGGTTCACCTACGAGCAGTACTTC. This codes for CASSLAGQGFTYEQYF.

This chain connects TRBV5-6 to TRBJ2-3; D possibly corresponds to TRBD2 (7 bases). CDR3 length equals 17 residues. Deletions cut 5 bases from V and 0 bases from J, with 19 bases between. CDR1 SGHDT and CDR2 YYEEEE come from the germline V gene. The CDR3 is CASSLGGPPISTDTQYF. Written as DNA, the CDR3 is TGTGCCAGCAGTCTCGGGGGGCCACCGATAAGCACAGATACGCAGTATTTT.

The rearrangement joins TRBV4-1 to TRBJ2-5, with 7 bases that match TRBD1. CDR1 is MGHRA and CDR2 is YSYEKL in the germline V gene. The CDR3 is made up of 16 amino acids. The V segment lost 1 base and the J segment 0 bases; nucleotides outside the gene matches: 5. CDR3 region: CASSQAGTVNQETQYF. The CDR3 region has the DNA TGCGCCAGCAGCCAAGCTGGGACAGTGAACCAAGAGACCCAGTACTTC.

The rearrangement uses TRBV19 and TRBJ1-2; no clear D. Germline V gives CDR1 LNHDA, CDR2 SQIVND (reference sequence). Between the trimmed V and J ends, which lost 6 bases and 4 bases, there was a span of 21 bases. This CDR3 has 16 amino acids. The CDR3, as DNA: TGTGCCAGTAGCGCATCCGGCGGGCGTTTGGCCTATGGCTACACCTTC. Translated, it gives CASSASGGRLAYGYTF.

The chain uses TRBV6-5 and TRBJ1-5; D uncertain. There are 14 residues in the CDR3. Trimming removed 6 bases at V and 4 bases at J, with 13 bases between. Germline V lookup: CDR1 MNHEY, CDR2 SVGAGI. The CDR3 DNA is TGTGCCAGCAGGAGGATAGGCGGTAATCAGCCCCAGCATTTT. This translates into CASRRIGGNQPQHF.

The CDR3 coding sequence is TGTGCCAGCAGCTCCGGGACCACCGGCGAGCAGTACTTC. Amino acid sequence: CASSSGTTGEQYF. The chain links TRBV11-2 to TRBJ2-7; D possibly matches TRBD1 or TRBD2 (5 bases each). The CDR3 loop spans 13 amino acids. Trimming took off 4 bases at V and 6 bases at J, with 13 bases between the two ends. From germline, CDR1 is SGHAT and CDR2 FQNNGV.

This chain links TRBV7-2 with TRBJ2-1, with 8 bases fitting TRBD1. Germline CDR1 is SGHTA and CDR2 is FQGNSA. The CDR3 has 15 amino acids. The V and J ends lost 6 bases and 0 bases, in that order; junction bases with no gene match: 4. The DNA for the CDR3 is TGTGCCAGCAGTTACCAGGGGGCCTCCTACAATGAGCAGTTCTTC. Translating gives CASSYQGASYNEQFF.

There are a few counts of this clone. The chain employs TRBV27 and TRBJ2-5, with D perhaps being TRBD1 or TRBD2 (5 bases each). CDR3 size: 12 residues. V dropped 5 bases and J dropped 7 bases, with 11 bases sitting between them. From germline, CDR1 is MNHEY and CDR2 SMNVEV (reference sequence). This chain's CDR3 is CASSPRAGTQYF. CDR3 DNA: TGTGCCAGCAGTCCCAGGGCGGGGACCCAGTACTTC.

This clone was seen more than once but under ten times. The rearrangement links TRBV6-4 to TRBJ1-1, with D perhaps TRBD1 (5 bases). The CDR3 has 13 residues. Deletions cut 3 bases from V and 1 base from J, with 6 bases between. Germline V gene lookup returns CDR1 MRHNA and CDR2 SNTAGT. Here the CDR3 DNA reads TGTGCCAGCAGTGAGGGGACGAACACTGAAGCTTTCTTT. Encoded protein: CASSEGTNTEAFF.

The chain carries TRBV28 and TRBJ2-7, with a tentative D call TRBD1 (6 bases). Germline V gene sequence: CDR1 MDHEN, CDR2 SYDVKM. V lost 6 bases and J 1 base, leaving 13 bases between the germline ends. This CDR3 comprises 14 residues. The CDR3 DNA sequence: TGTGCCAGCAGCAGGGGTGCTGGTTCCTACGAGCAGTACTTC. It translates to CASSRGAGSYEQYF.

CDR3 in amino acids: CASSLVAGVDEKLFF. CDR3 nucleotides: TGTGCCAGCAGCTTAGTTGCGGGGGTTGACGAAAAACTGTTTTTT. This chain connects TRBV7-9 to TRBJ1-4; a weak D match, TRBD1 (5 bases). The CDR3 has 15 residues. The germline V gene has CDR1 SEHNR and CDR2 FQNEAQ (reference sequence). V shed 1 base and J shed 8 bases, with 14 bases lying between them.

The rearrangement joins TRBV11-2 to TRBJ2-1, with 10 nucleotides matching TRBD2. Trimming took 4 bases from V and 4 from J; bases not matched to a gene: 4. CDR3 length equals 15 residues. Germline assignment: CDR1 SGHAT and CDR2 FQNNGV. The CDR3 region is CASSSSGRVYNEQFF. CDR3 in DNA: TGTGCCAGCAGCTCCAGCGGGAGGGTTTACAATGAGCAGTTCTTC. Based on the CDR3 plus reference TRBV11-2 and TRBJ2-1, the full variable domain is EAGVAQSPRYKIIEKRQSVAFWCNPISGHATLYWYQQILGQGPKLLIQFQNNGVVDDSQLPKDRFSAERLKGVDSTLKIQPAKLEDSAVYLCASSSSGRVYNEQFFGPGTRLTVL.

This clone occurred once. The chain recombines TRBV19 with TRBJ1-5, with D uncertain. Germline V gene data show CDR1 as LNHDA and CDR2 as SQIVND (reference sequence). The CDR3 is 16 residues long. Trimming stripped 5 bases from V and 3 bases from J, with 17 bases between. CDR3 loop: CASSRGLRSSNQPQHF. The CDR3 DNA follows: TGTGCCAGTAGTCGTGGTTTACGGAGCTCCAATCAGCCCCAGCATTTT. Supplemented by reference TRBV19 and TRBJ1-5, the full variable domain reads DGGITQSPKYLFRKEGQNVTLSCEQNLNHDAMYWYRQDPGQGLRLIYYSQIVNDFQKGDIAEGYSVSREKKESFPLTVTSAQKNPTAFYLCASSRGLRSSNQPQHFGDGTRLSIL.

The chain couples TRBV27 to TRBJ1-5, with D uncertain. CDR1 and CDR2 (germline): MNHEY, SMNVEV (reference sequence). V was clipped by 4 bases and J by 7 bases, with 11 bases between them. The CDR3 covers 13 residues. CDR3 DNA: TGTGCCAGCAGTTGGAAAGGGAACCAGCCCCAGCATTTT. Encoded protein: CASSWKGNQPQHF.

The CDR3 region is CASSLFIGQGAYEQYF. In DNA, the CDR3 is TGCGCCAGCAGCTTGTTCATCGGACAGGGGGCTTACGAGCAGTACTTC. The chain uses TRBV5-1 and TRBJ2-7, with 11 bases that match TRBD1. V trimming: 1 base; J trimming: 4 bases; junction bases outside the gene matches: 7. The CDR3 consists of 16 residues. Germline V lookup: CDR1 SGHRS, CDR2 YFSETQ. Looking up the rest from reference TRBV5-1 and TRBJ2-7 gives the full variable domain: KAGVTQTPRYLIKTRGQQVTLSCSPISGHRSVSWYQQTPGQGLQFLFEYFSETQRNKGNFPGRFSGRQFSNSRSEMNVSTLELGDSALYLCASSLFIGQGAYEQYFGPGTRLTVT.